This record concerns one T cell receptor (beta chain) sequence. The specificity of this receptor is unknown. Base qualities are not provided; no much larger clone lies one nucleotide away. Multiplex touch-down PCR with a mixed TRB-A/B primer pool was used to amplify rearranged TRB sequences covering the V, D and J segments. Illumina adapters and sample indices were added to the amplicons in two consecutive PCR reactions performed with Phusion HS II polymerase. Amplicons were gel-purified with the NucleoSpin Gel and PCR Clean-up kit, then checked with Qubit and an Agilent 2100 Bioanalyzer. Sequencing of the libraries was done on an Illumina MiSeq with paired-end, single-indexed 600-cycle runs. Per the source publication's procedure: Processing of the TRB sequences was carried out with MiXCR versions 2.12 and 3.0.5. Each unique CDR3 nucleotide sequence was treated as one clone, and only productive sequences with two or more reads were kept. Shannon diversity, evenness, clonality (one minus evenness), and alpha-parameterized diversity profiles from alpha 0 to 5 were included as repertoire metrics. The IGoR algorithm was used to calculate generation probabilities for clones in the paired samples taken before and after chemotherapy. The public reads were run again by TCRdb, first through fastp at Q25 and then through MiXCR, and only productive beta chains were kept. One record per CDR3 amino acid sequence lists the most common genes and DNA. These V and J calls originate from TCRdb's pipeline instead of the authors' own analysis. This sample is represented by around 10,000 distinct CDR3 sequences; about 38% of them were singletons. Just over 8% of the sample belongs to the ten largest clones.

TCR beta rearrangements were amplified from genomic DNA extracted from peripheral blood rather than from sorted cells or RNA. The sample is drawn from a study of T cell repertoires in aging, cancer and after chemotherapy (dated by TCRdb to the late 2010s). Regarding the complete study: Donors were distributed across six age groups ranging from 30 or younger to 70 or older, with at least three individuals included per group. The study profiled peripheral blood TCR beta repertoires from healthy donors and cancer patients to examine immunoaging and T cell reconstitution after chemotherapy. The full dataset contained 8.5 million to 10 million TCR reads. Alongside fewer than 100 healthy donors serving as a reference group, the cohort included roughly 220 cancer patients, of whom roughly 91 had hematological cancers and more than 110 had solid cancers. Control TCR repertoires from healthy donors were recorded across several months to years, and re-sampling revealed clear clonal overlap. General study outcomes and caveats: In healthy donors, the decline in TCR diversity with age was mainly due to loss of richness, whereas in cancer patients loss of evenness also played a role. The authors noted that the repertoire data do not allow conclusions about immunological memory after chemotherapy. An increase in median generation probability over the chemotherapy interval was observed in both cancer cohorts, suggesting that the repertoire was reconstituted through rebound thymic output. Untreated patients with hematological or solid cancers showed significantly lower blood TCR diversity and higher clonality than age-matched healthy donors.

For this chain, trimming is 2 bases at the V end and 4 bases at the J end, and the number of junction bases without a gene match is 4. The germline V gene (reference sequence) sets CDR1 to MNHEY and CDR2 to SMNVEV. The CDR3 has 14 amino acids, counting the end cysteine and phenylalanine. Of the read, only the CDR3 DNA is kept; its 42 bases are in frame from base 1. The sequence links TRBV27 to TRBJ1-1; 7 central nucleotides agree with TRBD1. The sample was blood. The TCR sequence derives from a human donor in good health. The CDR3 protein is CASSLNTGATEAFF. DNA sequence: TGTGCCAGCAGTTTAAACACAGGGGCCACTGAAGCTTTCTTT.